The entry below gives a single T cell receptor beta chain sequence along with its context. V lost 5 bases and J lost 4; bases outside the gene matches: 4. The CDR3 loop spans 14 amino acids. Per germline, CDR1 SGHNT and CDR2 YYREEE (reference sequence). This table comes from immunoSEQ multiplex PCR, and its TCRdb copy is limited to in-frame clones, with some not included. The sample records some 59,000 clones, around 89% being singletons. The sample is drawn from a study of OX40 agonist ivuxolimab in advanced cancers. The specimen comprised CD4+ or CD8+ T cells sorted from blood, sampled in a trial of the OX40 agonist ivuxolimab. This TCR derives from an adult with an advanced solid tumor such as melanoma, head and neck, liver or kidney cancer. The V call is TRBV5-4, the J call TRBJ2-3; 10 nucleotides align to TRBD2. CDR3 sequence: CASRIAGGSDTQYF. The CDR3, as DNA: TGTGCCAGCAGAATAGCGGGAGGTTCAGATACGCAGTATTTT.